What follows are 23 T cell receptor beta chains derived from one specimen sequenced in a study of blood T cell repertoires in COVID-19. Using immunoSEQ multiplex PCR, the repertoire was profiled, and TCRdb retains in-frame clones only, with some absent. The repertoire consists of around 250,000 clones, with around four fifths occurring once and the leading ten covering over 12%. Sequencing input: PBMCs or T cells enriched from blood (not recorded which). The receptors were sampled from a man in his forties who had recovered from COVID-19.

The chain is built from TRBV7-3 and TRBJ1-1; 11 bases map to TRBD1. Germline V gene lookup returns CDR1 SGHTA and CDR2 FQGTGA. CDR3 length: 13 amino acids. The junction had 8 bases not matched to a gene; V was cut back by 5 bases and J by 12 bases. The CDR3 is CASSLPGQGVTFF. The CDR3, as DNA: TGTGCCAGCAGCCTACCGGGACAGGGGGTTACTTTCTTT.

The V call is TRBV6-2 or TRBV6-3, the J call TRBJ2-5, with a tentative D call TRBD2 (5 bases). The CDR3 has 12 amino acids. CDR1 and CDR2 (germline): MNHEY, SVGEGT. Trimming removed 2 bases from V and 6 bases from J, with 7 bases in between. CDR3 sequence reads: CASSYRGQTQYF. The CDR3 bases are TGTGCCAGCAGTTACCGGGGTCAGACCCAGTACTTC.

The chain employs TRBV27 and TRBJ2-1; 8 bases line up with TRBD2. The V segment lost 5 bases and the J segment 5 bases; nucleotides outside the gene matches: 8. The CDR3 runs to 15 residues. Germline loops: CDR1 MNHEY, CDR2 SMNVEV (reference sequence). The CDR3 DNA reads TGTGCCAGCAGTCTTCCGGGACTAGGCAACAATGAGCAGTTCTTC. It encodes CASSLPGLGNNEQFF.

V gene TRBV12-3 or TRBV12-4 combines with J gene TRBJ1-1, with D perhaps matching TRBD1 (6 bases). V was clipped by 10 bases and J by 1 base, with 13 bases between them. This CDR3 has 13 amino acids. The CDR3 DNA reads as TGTGCCACCCGGGGGGCAGGGAACACTGAAGCTTTCTTT. Translated: CATRGAGNTEAFF.

The rearrangement uses TRBV4-2 and TRBJ2-3; 10 positions agree with TRBD2. V was clipped by 0 bases and J by 3 bases; unmatched bases: 6. The germline V gene has CDR1 LGHNA and CDR2 YNFKEQ. This CDR3 is built from 17 residues. The CDR3 DNA follows: TGTGCCAGCAGCCAAGATAGAGCGGGGGGGCCTACAGATACGCAGTATTTT. Protein: CASSQDRAGGPTDTQYF.

The V and J genes are TRBV28 and TRBJ1-5, with D hard to call. The CDR3 has 14 amino acids. Trimming took off 10 bases at V and 2 bases at J, with 15 bases between the two ends. Looked up from germline, CDR1 is MDHEN and CDR2 is SYDVKM. For the CDR3, the DNA is TGTGCCACGGGAGGAGGTTGGGGCAATCAGCCCCAGCATTTT. Translating gives CATGGGWGNQPQHF.

This clone was seen more than once but under ten times. This CDR3 reads CASRVTGSSYEQYF. The CDR3 DNA sequence: TGTGCCAGCAGGGTCACAGGGAGCTCCTACGAGCAGTACTTC. The chain employs TRBV2 and TRBJ2-7; a weak D match, TRBD1 (6 bases). The CDR3 length is 14 residues. CDR1 is SNHLY, CDR2 FYNNEI, per germline. The V end was cut by 6 bases, the J end by 0 bases, with 12 bases between. Based on the CDR3 plus reference TRBV2 and TRBJ2-7, the full variable domain is EPEVTQTPSHQVTQMGQEVILRCVPISNHLYFYWYRQILGQKVEFLVSFYNNEISEKSEIFDDQFSVERPDGSNFTLKIRSTKLEDSAMYFCASRVTGSSYEQYFGPGTRLTVT.

This chain joins TRBV11-1 and TRBJ1-1; 10 positions match TRBD1. The J segment lost 3 bases and the V segment lost 5 bases, leaving 6 bases of the junction unmatched. Germline V gene sequence: CDR1 SGHAT, CDR2 FQDESV (reference sequence). This CDR3 has 15 residues. The CDR3 sequence is CASSPRDRGDTEAFF. The CDR3 nucleotides are TGTGCCAGCAGCCCCCGGGACAGGGGAGACACTGAAGCTTTCTTT.

The V and J genes are TRBV5-1 and TRBJ2-7; 8 nucleotides match TRBD2. The CDR3 consists of 15 residues. J was trimmed by 7 bases and V by 0 bases; bases with no gene match: 9. The germline V gene encodes CDR1 SGHRS and CDR2 YFSETQ. In DNA, the CDR3 is TGCGCCAGCAGCTTGGGTCCAGCGGGGGATCTAGAGCAGTACTTC. The encoded protein is CASSLGPAGDLEQYF.

The rearrangement uses TRBV15 and TRBJ2-3; possibly TRBD2 for D (10 bases). Per the germline V gene, CDR1 is LNHNV and CDR2 is YYDKDF (reference sequence). V shed 5 bases and J shed 8 bases, with 29 bases lying between them. This CDR3 comprises 18 residues. The CDR3 loop is CATSRGRDRVLAGVTQYF. CDR3 DNA sequence: TGTGCCACCAGCCGCGGAAGGGACAGGGTCCTAGCGGGAGTTACGCAGTATTTT.

The chain carries TRBV1 and TRBJ2-1; TRBD2 is taken as the D call from the table, unchecked against the DNA. TRBV1 is designated a pseudogene. The CDR3 is 14 residues long. The CDR3 nucleotides are TGCACCAGCAGCCAAACTAGCTCCTACAATGAGCAGTTCTTC. Translation gives CTSSQTSSYNEQFF.

The chain couples TRBV30 to TRBJ1-2; D may be TRBD1 (5 bases). CDR1 GTSNPN and CDR2 SVGIG come from the germline V gene (reference sequence). Deletions cut 7 bases from V and 3 bases from J, with 12 bases between. CDR3 length: 12 residues. CDR3 in DNA: TGTGCCTCCCTTTGGGGCTACTATGGCTACACCTTC. This sequence encodes CASLWGYYGYTF.

The V call is TRBV30, the J call TRBJ2-2, with TRBD2 matching over 9 bases. Trimming took 1 base from V and 8 from J; bases not matched to a gene: 8. The CDR3 runs to 15 residues. Germline CDR1 GTSNPN, CDR2 SVGIG (reference sequence). The CDR3 DNA sequence: TGTGCCTGGAGTGGGATAGCGGGAGTTCGTGGGGAGCTGTTTTTT. Its protein product is CAWSGIAGVRGELFF. The variable domain in full, with the rest retrieved from reference TRBV30 and TRBJ2-2, is SQTIHQWPATLVQPVGSPLSLECTVEGTSNPNLYWYRQAAGRGLQLLFYSVGIGQISSEVPQNLSASRPQDRQFILSSKKLLLSDSGFYLCAWSGIAGVRGELFFGEGSRLTVL.

The CDR3 nucleotides are TGTGCCAGTAGTCCCGGGACAGGGACTTACGAGCAGTACTTC. As protein: CASSPGTGTYEQYF. This sequence joins TRBV19 and TRBJ2-7; 9 nucleotides align to TRBD1. The CDR3 extends over 14 amino acids. Per the germline V gene, CDR1 is LNHDA and CDR2 is SQIVND (reference sequence). After removal of 5 bases from V and 4 bases from J, the junction contained 6 bases not matched to a gene.

The chain is built from TRBV7-9 and TRBJ1-2; possibly TRBD1 for D (6 bases). The V and J ends lost 0 bases and 6 bases respectively, with 11 bases between them. The CDR3 length is 14 residues. Per germline, CDR1 SEHNR and CDR2 FQNEAQ (reference sequence). CDR3 protein: CASSLAQTGHGYTF. In nucleotides, the CDR3 is TGTGCCAGCAGCTTAGCGCAAACAGGGCATGGCTACACCTTC. The entire variable domain, with the rest obtained from reference TRBV7-9 and TRBJ1-2, is as follows: DTGVSQNPRHKITKRGQNVTFRCDPISEHNRLYWYRQTLGQGPEFLTYFQNEAQLEKSRLLSDRFSAERPKGSFSTLEIQRTEQGDSAMYLCASSLAQTGHGYTFGSGTRLTVV.

The chain joins TRBV7-2 to TRBJ2-1; 9 nucleotides align to TRBD2. V gave up 4 bases and J gave up 4 bases; unmatched junction bases: 11. Germline lookup yields CDR1 SGHTA and CDR2 FQGNSA. The CDR3 spans 17 residues. The CDR3 nucleotides are TGTGCCAGCAGCTCCCAATTCCTTAGCGGGGGTTACAATGAGCAGTTCTTC. Residues: CASSSQFLSGGYNEQFF. The complete variable domain, with remaining parts taken from reference TRBV7-2 and TRBJ2-1, reads GAGVSQSPSNKVTEKGKDVELRCDPISGHTALYWYRQSLGQGLEFLIYFQGNSAPDKSGLPSDRFSAERTGGSVSTLTIQRTQQEDSAVYLCASSSQFLSGGYNEQFFGPGTRLTVL.

CDR3 sequence reads: CASSTRTSFGEQYF. CDR3 nucleotides: TGTGCCAGCAGCACCAGGACTAGCTTCGGCGAGCAGTACTTC. The chain joins TRBV7-8 to TRBJ2-7; the match to TRBD2 covers 8 bases. There are 14 residues in the CDR3. Germline V gives CDR1 SGHVS, CDR2 FQNEAQ. V shed 5 bases and J 6 bases; nucleotides not matched to a gene: 9.

The V gene is TRBV18, the J gene TRBJ2-7; D is ambiguous. Germline V gene sequence: CDR1 KGHSH, CDR2 LQKENI. The CDR3 has 15 amino acids. Trimming cost V 1 base and J 0 bases, with 10 bases left between them. CDR3 protein: CASSPRSTFSYEQYF. The CDR3 nucleotides are TGTGCCAGCTCACCACGAAGCACCTTCTCCTACGAGCAGTACTTC. Complete variable domain (other parts from reference TRBV18 and TRBJ2-7): NAGVMQNPRHLVRRRGQEARLRCSPMKGHSHVYWYRQLPEEGLKFMVYLQKENIIDESGMPKERFSAEFPKEGPSILRIQQVVRGDSAAYFCASSPRSTFSYEQYFGPGTRLTVT.

This rearrangement joins TRBV5-4 to TRBJ2-7; perhaps TRBD2 as D (7 bases). CDR3 length equals 15 residues. Germline V CDR1 and CDR2: SGHNT, YYREEE (reference sequence). The V and J ends lost 4 bases and 3 bases respectively, with 17 bases between them. CDR3 coding DNA: TGTGCCAGCAGCCTGGGACTCGGGGGGCTCTACGAGCAGTACTTC. Translating gives CASSLGLGGLYEQYF. Full variable domain (outside the CDR3, taken from reference TRBV5-4 and TRBJ2-7): ETGVTQSPTHLIKTRGQQVTLRCSSQSGHNTVSWYQQALGQGPQFIFQYYREEENGRGNFPPRFSGLQFPNYSSELNVNALELDDSALYLCASSLGLGGLYEQYFGPGTRLTVT.

The rearrangement joins TRBV30 to TRBJ2-7, with 7 bases identical to TRBD2. The CDR3 is made up of 14 amino acids. The junction had 13 bases not matched to a gene; V was cut back by 5 bases and J by 6 bases. The germline CDR1 and CDR2 sequences are GTSNPN and SVGIG (reference sequence). This chain's CDR3 is CAWQKGGPVGEQYF. The CDR3 nucleotides read TGTGCCTGGCAAAAGGGAGGGCCGGTTGGCGAGCAGTACTTC.

The J gene is TRBJ2-1, the V gene TRBV25-1, with a possible D match to TRBD2 (5 bases). Germline CDR1 is MGHDK and CDR2 is SYGVNS. Trimming cost V 6 bases and J 6 bases, with 9 bases left between them. The CDR3 runs 12 residues. CDR3 bases: TGTGCCAGCAGGGGGAGCGTCAATGAGCAGTTCTTC. This sequence encodes CASRGSVNEQFF. Drawing the rest from reference TRBV25-1 and TRBJ2-1, the complete variable domain is EADIYQTPRYLVIGTGKKITLECSQTMGHDKMYWYQQDPGMELHLIHYSYGVNSTEKGDLSSESTVSRIRTEHFPLTLESARPSHTSQYLCASRGSVNEQFFGPGTRLTVL.

The chain uses TRBV5-1 and TRBJ2-5; D is possibly TRBD1 (5 bases). CDR3 length: 16 amino acids. Deletions cut 0 bases from V and 1 base from J, with 13 bases between. Germline CDR1 reads SGHRS; CDR2 reads YFSETQ. The DNA for the CDR3 is TGCGCCAGCAGCTTGGGGGCAGGGCCAAGCCAAGAGACCCAGTACTTC. As protein: CASSLGAGPSQETQYF.

In its sample, this clone was seen many times. The chain has TRBV6-2 or TRBV6-3 and TRBJ2-1; no definite D call. Between the trimmed V and J ends, which lost 3 bases and 8 bases, there was a span of 11 bases. Germline CDR1 MNHEY, CDR2 SVGEGT. CDR3 size: 13 residues. DNA of the CDR3: TGTGCCAGCAGTTATGTCCCGTTCGATGAGCAGTTCTTC. Amino acids: CASSYVPFDEQFF.